This TCR beta chain derives from a study of control samples from healthy donors and cancer patients. Sequenced by immunoSEQ multiplex PCR; TCRdb stores in-frame clones only, minus some. The sample records 120,000 to 150,000 clones, about 90% being singletons. Sequencing was performed on blood. The TCR sequence derives from a man aged 30-40 years in good health.

The CDR3 DNA reads TGTGCCAGCAGTGAGGACCAAGGGTATCCCACAGATACGCAGTATTTT. As protein: CASSEDQGYPTDTQYF. This chain joins TRBV6-1 and TRBJ2-3; D not certain. Germline CDR1 is MNHNS and CDR2 is SASEGT. V lost 3 bases, J lost 2 bases, and 15 bases lay in between. This CDR3 region has 16 residues.